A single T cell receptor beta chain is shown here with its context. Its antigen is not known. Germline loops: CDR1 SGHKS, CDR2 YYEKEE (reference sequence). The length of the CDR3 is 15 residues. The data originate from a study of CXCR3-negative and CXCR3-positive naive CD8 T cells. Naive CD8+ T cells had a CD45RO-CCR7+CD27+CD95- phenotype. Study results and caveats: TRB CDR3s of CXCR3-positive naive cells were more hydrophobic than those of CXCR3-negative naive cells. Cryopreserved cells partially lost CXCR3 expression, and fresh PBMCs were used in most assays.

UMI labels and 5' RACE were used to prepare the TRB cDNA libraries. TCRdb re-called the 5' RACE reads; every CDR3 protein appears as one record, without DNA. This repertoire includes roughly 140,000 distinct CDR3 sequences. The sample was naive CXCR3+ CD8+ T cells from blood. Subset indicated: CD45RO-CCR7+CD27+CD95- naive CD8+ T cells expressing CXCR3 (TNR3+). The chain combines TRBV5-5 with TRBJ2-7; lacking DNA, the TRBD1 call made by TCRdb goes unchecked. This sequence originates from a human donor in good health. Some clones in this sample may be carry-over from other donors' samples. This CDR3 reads CASSFHPGRGDEQYF.